This TCR beta chain was sequenced for a study of blood T cell repertoires in COVID-19. Study-wide context: The United States, Italy and Spain were the sources of the acute and convalescent COVID-19 samples.

The sample holds a few counts of this clone. Other DNA sequences of this sample code for an identical CDR3. The assay was immunoSEQ multiplex PCR, and TCRdb's table has in-frame clones only and misses some. The sample has fewer than 150,000 clones; about three quarters are singletons. Trimming removed 0 bases from V and 4 bases from J, with 4 bases in between. The V gene's germline CDR1 is SGHAT and CDR2 FQNNGV. The CDR3 sequence is 12 residues long. The material sequenced was peripheral blood. The receptor was derived from a human donor with acute or convalescent COVID-19. The donor label of this sample is uncertain. This chain joins TRBV11-2 and TRBJ2-7; unclear D gene. CDR3 in amino acids: CASSLDRYEQYF. The CDR3, as DNA: TGTGCCAGCAGCTTAGATCGTTACGAGCAGTACTTC.